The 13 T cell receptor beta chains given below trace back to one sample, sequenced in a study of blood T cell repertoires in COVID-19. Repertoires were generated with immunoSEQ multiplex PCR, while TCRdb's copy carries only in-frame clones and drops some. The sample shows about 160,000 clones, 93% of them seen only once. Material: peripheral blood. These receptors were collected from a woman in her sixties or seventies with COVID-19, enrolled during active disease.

The CDR3 sequence: CASSVSGMNSGNTIYF. In DNA, the CDR3 is TGTGCCAGTAGTGTATCAGGAATGAACTCTGGAAACACCATATATTTT. The rearrangement joins TRBV19 to TRBJ1-3, with D unresolved. V was clipped by 5 bases and J by 0 bases, with 14 bases between them. Germline lookup yields CDR1 LNHDA and CDR2 SQIVND (reference sequence). The CDR3 extends over 16 amino acids.

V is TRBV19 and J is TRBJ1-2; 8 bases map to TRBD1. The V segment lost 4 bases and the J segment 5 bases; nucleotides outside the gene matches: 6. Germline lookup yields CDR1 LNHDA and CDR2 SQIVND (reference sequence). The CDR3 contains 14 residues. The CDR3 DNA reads TGTGCCAGTAGTACCCGGGGGACAGGTTATGGCTACACCTTC. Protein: CASSTRGTGYGYTF. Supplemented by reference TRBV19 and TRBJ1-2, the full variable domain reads DGGITQSPKYLFRKEGQNVTLSCEQNLNHDAMYWYRQDPGQGLRLIYYSQIVNDFQKGDIAEGYSVSREKKESFPLTVTSAQKNPTAFYLCASSTRGTGYGYTFGSGTRLTVV.

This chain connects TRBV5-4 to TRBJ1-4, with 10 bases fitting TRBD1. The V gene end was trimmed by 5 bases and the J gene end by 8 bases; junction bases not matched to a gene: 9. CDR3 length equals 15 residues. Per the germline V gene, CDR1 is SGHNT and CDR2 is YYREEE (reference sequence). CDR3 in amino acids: CASSSPGQGKEKLFF. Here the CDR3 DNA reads TGTGCCAGCAGTTCCCCGGGACAGGGGAAGGAAAAACTGTTTTTT. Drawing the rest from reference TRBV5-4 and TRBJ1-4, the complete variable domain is ETGVTQSPTHLIKTRGQQVTLRCSSQSGHNTVSWYQQALGQGPQFIFQYYREEENGRGNFPPRFSGLQFPNYSSELNVNALELDDSALYLCASSSPGQGKEKLFFGSGTQLSVL.

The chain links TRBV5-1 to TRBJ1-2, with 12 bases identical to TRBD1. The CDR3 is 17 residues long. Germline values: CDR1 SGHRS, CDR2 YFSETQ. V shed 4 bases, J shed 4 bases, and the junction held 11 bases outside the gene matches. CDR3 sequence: CASSREGGTGGLYGYTF. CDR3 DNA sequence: TGCGCCAGCAGCCGGGAAGGAGGGACAGGGGGCCTCTATGGCTACACCTTC.

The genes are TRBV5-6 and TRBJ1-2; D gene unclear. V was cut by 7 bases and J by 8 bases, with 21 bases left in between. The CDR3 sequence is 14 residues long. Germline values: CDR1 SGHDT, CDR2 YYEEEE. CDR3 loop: CASSTPTGILGYTF. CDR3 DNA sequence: TGTGCCAGCTCTACCCCTACGGGGATTCTCGGCTACACCTTC.

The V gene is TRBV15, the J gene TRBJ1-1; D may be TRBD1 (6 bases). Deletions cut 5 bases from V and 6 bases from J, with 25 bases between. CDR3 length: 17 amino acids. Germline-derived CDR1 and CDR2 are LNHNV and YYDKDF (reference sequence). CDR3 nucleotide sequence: TGTGCCACCAGCGGACCCCTAGGTGGCCGGAAGGGGGCTGAAGCTTTCTTT. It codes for CATSGPLGGRKGAEAFF.

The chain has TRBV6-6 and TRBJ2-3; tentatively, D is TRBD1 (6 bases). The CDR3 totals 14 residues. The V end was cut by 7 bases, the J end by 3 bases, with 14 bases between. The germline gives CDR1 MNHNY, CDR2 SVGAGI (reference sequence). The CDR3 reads CASIRTGRTDTQYF. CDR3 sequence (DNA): TGTGCCAGCATCCGAACAGGGCGGACAGATACGCAGTATTTT.

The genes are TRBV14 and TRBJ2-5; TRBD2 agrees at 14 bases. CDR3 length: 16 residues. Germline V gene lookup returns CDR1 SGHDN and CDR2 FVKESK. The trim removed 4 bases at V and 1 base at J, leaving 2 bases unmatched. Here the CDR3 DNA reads TGTGCCAGCAGCCCCGGACTAGCGGGGGGCCAAGAGACCCAGTACTTC. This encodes CASSPGLAGGQETQYF.

The CDR3 DNA reads as TGTGCCAGCAGTGTGTCCCCCATGACAGGGGCTCGTGGCTACACCTTC. Protein sequence: CASSVSPMTGARGYTF. J is TRBJ1-2 and V is TRBV2, with 8 bases lining up with TRBD1. The V gene end was trimmed by 4 bases and the J gene end by 7 bases; junction bases not matched to a gene: 14. Germline V gene sequence: CDR1 SNHLY, CDR2 FYNNEI. The CDR3 has 16 residues.

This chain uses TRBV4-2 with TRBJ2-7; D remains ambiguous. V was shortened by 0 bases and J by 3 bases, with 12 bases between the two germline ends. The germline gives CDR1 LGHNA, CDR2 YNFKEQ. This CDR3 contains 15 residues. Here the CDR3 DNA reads TGTGCCAGCAGCCAAGATGGAATAGCCGGCTACGAGCAGTACTTC. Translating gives CASSQDGIAGYEQYF.

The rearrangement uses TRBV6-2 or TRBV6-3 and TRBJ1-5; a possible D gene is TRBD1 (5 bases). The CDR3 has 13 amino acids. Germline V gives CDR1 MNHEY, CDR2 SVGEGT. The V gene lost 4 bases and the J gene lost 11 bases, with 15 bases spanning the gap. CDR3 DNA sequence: TGTGCCAGCAGTTTCCTCCATGACAGTACCCAGCATTTT. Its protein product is CASSFLHDSTQHF.

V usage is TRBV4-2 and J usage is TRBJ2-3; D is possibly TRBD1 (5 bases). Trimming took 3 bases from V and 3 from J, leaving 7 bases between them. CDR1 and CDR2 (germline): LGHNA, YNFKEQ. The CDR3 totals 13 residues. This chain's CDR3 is CASSQSGTDTQYF. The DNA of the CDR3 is TGTGCCAGCAGCCAGTCAGGGACAGATACGCAGTATTTT.

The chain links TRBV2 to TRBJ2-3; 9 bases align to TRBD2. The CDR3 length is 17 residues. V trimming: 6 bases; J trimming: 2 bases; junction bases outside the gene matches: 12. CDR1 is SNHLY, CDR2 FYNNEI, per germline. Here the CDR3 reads CASSAGAGGLFTDTQYF. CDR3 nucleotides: TGTGCCAGCAGCGCCGGAGCGGGGGGCCTCTTCACAGATACGCAGTATTTT. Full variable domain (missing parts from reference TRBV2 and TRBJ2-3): EPEVTQTPSHQVTQMGQEVILRCVPISNHLYFYWYRQILGQKVEFLVSFYNNEISEKSEIFDDQFSVERPDGSNFTLKIRSTKLEDSAMYFCASSAGAGGLFTDTQYFGPGTRLTVL.